A single sample is the source of the 5 T cell receptor beta chains below, sequenced in a study of cytomegalovirus exposure and HLA in healthy donors. The PCR was carried out with 60 Vbeta primers and 13 Jbeta primers. The table came from immunoSEQ multiplex PCR; TCRdb's copy has only in-frame clones and leaves some out. The table has some 150,000 clones, around 80% seen once. The specimen sequenced was PBMCs. These receptors were obtained from a man aged 30 to 45 in good health and CMV-seronegative.

This clone was counted a single time. The chain combines TRBV19 with TRBJ2-1, with TRBD1 matching over 8 bases. Germline V gene data show CDR1 as LNHDA and CDR2 as SQIVND (reference sequence). Losses at the gene ends were 10 bases for V and 10 bases for J; bases not matched to a gene: 15. CDR3 size: 14 residues. The CDR3 reads CATWEGQGQLEQFF. The CDR3 DNA sequence: TGTGCCACCTGGGAAGGACAGGGTCAGTTGGAGCAGTTCTTC.

The chain has TRBV6-5 and TRBJ1-4; D is ambiguous. Germline CDR1 is MNHEY and CDR2 is SVGAGI. CDR3 length equals 16 residues. Trimming removed 0 bases from V and 1 base from J, with 9 bases in between. CDR3: CASSYSGGQTNEKLFF. CDR3 coding DNA: TGTGCCAGCAGTTACTCGGGTGGGCAAACTAATGAAAAACTGTTTTTT.

V usage is TRBV19 and J usage is TRBJ2-1; perhaps TRBD2 as D (5 bases). The germline V gene encodes CDR1 LNHDA and CDR2 SQIVND (reference sequence). The CDR3 is 14 amino acids. Trimming took 1 base from V and 10 from J, leaving 14 bases between them. The CDR3 sequence is CASSIGAAGGEQFF. CDR3 DNA: TGTGCCAGTAGTATAGGAGCGGCAGGCGGGGAGCAGTTCTTC.

The rearrangement links TRBV30 to TRBJ1-3, with D unresolved. The V end was cut by 4 bases, the J end by 0 bases, with 13 bases between. The germline CDR1 and CDR2 sequences are GTSNPN and SVGIG (reference sequence). The CDR3 extends over 15 amino acids. The CDR3: CAWTQVPDSGNTIYF. Written as DNA, the CDR3 is TGTGCCTGGACCCAGGTCCCCGACTCTGGAAACACCATATATTTT.

This clone was seen just once. The chain combines TRBV19 with TRBJ1-2, with D possibly being TRBD1 (6 bases). The length of the CDR3 is 14 residues. Trimming took 5 bases from V and 1 from J, leaving 11 bases between them. Per the germline V gene, CDR1 is LNHDA and CDR2 is SQIVND (reference sequence). As DNA, the CDR3 is TGTGCCAGTAGTCCACCACAGGGTAACTATGGCTACACCTTC. Residues: CASSPPQGNYGYTF.